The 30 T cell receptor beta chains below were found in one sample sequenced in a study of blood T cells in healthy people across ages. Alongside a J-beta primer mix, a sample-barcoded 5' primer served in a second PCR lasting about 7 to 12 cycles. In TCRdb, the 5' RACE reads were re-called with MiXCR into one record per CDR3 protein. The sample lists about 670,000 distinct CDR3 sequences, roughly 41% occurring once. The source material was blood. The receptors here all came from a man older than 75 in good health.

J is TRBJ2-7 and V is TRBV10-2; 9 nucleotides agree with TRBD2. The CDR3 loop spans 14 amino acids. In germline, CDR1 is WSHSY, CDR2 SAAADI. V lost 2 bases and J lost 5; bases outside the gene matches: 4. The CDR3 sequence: CASSERLAGNEQYF. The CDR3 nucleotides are TGCGCCAGCAGTGAGAGGCTAGCGGGAAACGAGCAGTACTTC.

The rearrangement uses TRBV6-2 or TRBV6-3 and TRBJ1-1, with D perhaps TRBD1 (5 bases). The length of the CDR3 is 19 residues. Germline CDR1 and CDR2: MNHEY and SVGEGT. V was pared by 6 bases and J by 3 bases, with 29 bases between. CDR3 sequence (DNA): TGTGCCAGCAGCACCTTACGGAGAAAGCCAGGGAAGGGTGACACTGAAGCTTTCTTT. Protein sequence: CASSTLRRKPGKGDTEAFF.

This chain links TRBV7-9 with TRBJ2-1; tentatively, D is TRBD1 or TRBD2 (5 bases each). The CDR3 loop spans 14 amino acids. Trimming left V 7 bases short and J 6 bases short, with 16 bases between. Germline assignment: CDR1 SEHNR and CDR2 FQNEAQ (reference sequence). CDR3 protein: CASTEGNGGNEQFF. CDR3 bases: TGTGCCAGCACCGAGGGCAATGGGGGCAATGAGCAGTTCTTC.

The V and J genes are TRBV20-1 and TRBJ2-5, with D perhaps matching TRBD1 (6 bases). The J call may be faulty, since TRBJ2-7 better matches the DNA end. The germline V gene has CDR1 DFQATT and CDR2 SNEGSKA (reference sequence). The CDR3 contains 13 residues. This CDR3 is CSAVQGNTYEQYF. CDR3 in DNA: TGCAGTGCTGTTCAGGGGAATACCTACGAGCAGTACTTC.

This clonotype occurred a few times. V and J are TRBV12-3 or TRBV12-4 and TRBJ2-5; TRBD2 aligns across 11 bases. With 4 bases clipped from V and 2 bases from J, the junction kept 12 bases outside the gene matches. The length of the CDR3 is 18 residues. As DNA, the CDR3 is TGTGCCAGCAGTTCCGGGACTAGCGGCTGGTGGGATCAAGAGACCCAGTACTTC. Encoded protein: CASSSGTSGWWDQETQYF.

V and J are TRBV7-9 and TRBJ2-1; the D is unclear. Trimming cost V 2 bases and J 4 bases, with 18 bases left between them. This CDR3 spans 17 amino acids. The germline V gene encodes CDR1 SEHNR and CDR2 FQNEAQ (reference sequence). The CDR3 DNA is TGTGCCAGCAGCTTAAGGTTTCGGGTAGCCGAATACAATGAGCAGTTCTTC. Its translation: CASSLRFRVAEYNEQFF.

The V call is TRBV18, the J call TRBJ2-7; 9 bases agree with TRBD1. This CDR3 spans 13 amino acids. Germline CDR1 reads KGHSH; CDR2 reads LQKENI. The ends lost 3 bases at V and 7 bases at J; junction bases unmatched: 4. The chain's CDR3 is CASSPGQGKEQYF. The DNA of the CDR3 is TGTGCCAGCTCACCGGGACAGGGCAAGGAGCAGTACTTC.

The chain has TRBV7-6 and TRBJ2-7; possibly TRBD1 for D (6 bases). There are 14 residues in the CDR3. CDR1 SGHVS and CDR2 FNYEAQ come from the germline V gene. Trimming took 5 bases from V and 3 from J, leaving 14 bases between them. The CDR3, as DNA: TGTGCCAGCAGCAAAAACCGGGACAACTACGAGCAGTACTTC. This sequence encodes CASSKNRDNYEQYF.

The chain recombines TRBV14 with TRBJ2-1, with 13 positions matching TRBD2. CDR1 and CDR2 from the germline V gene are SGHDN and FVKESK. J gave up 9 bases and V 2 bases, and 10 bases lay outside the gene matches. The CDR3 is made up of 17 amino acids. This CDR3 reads CASSQPGLAGVFGEQFF. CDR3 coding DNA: TGTGCCAGCAGCCAACCAGGACTAGCGGGAGTCTTTGGTGAGCAGTTCTTC.

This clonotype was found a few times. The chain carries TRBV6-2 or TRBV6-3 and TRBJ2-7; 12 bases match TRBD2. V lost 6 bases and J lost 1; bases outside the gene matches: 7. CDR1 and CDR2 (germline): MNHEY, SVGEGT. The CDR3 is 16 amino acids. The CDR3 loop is CASRNPGLAGSYEQYF. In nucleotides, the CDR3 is TGTGCCAGCAGAAATCCGGGACTAGCGGGTTCCTACGAGCAGTACTTC.

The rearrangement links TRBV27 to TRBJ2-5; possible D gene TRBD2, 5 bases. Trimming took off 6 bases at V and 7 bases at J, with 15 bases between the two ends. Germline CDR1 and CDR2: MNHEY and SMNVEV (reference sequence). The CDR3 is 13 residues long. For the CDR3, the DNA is TGTGCCAGCAGAGGGCCTTCCAGCGGGACCCAGTACTTC. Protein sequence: CASRGPSSGTQYF.

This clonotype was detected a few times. CDR3 DNA sequence: TGTGCCAGCAGAGGGACACGCTACAATGAGCAGTTCTTC. It codes for CASRGTRYNEQFF. The genes are TRBV6-5 and TRBJ2-1, with D maybe TRBD1 (6 bases). The CDR3 has 13 residues. Per germline, CDR1 MNHEY and CDR2 SVGAGI. With 6 bases removed from V and 3 bases from J, the gap between germline ends came to 9 bases.

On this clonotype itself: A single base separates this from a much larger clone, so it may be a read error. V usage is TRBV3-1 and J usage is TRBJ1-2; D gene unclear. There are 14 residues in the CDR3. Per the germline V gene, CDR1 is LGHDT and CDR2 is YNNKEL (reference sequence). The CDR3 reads CASSQGTAVYGFTF. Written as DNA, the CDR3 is TGTGCCAGCAGCCAAGGAACAGCAGTCTATGGCTTCACCTTC. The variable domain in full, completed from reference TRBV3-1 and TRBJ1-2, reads DTAVSQTPKYLVTQMGNDKSIKCEQNLGHDTMYWYKQDSKKFLKIMFSYNNKELIINETVPNRFSPKSPDKAHLNLHINSLELGDSAVYFCASSQGTAVYGFTFGSGTRLTVV.

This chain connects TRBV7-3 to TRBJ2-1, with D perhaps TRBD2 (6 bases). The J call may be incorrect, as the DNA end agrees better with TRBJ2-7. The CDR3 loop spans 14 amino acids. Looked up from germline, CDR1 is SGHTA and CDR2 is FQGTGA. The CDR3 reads CASSLTGGRDEQYF. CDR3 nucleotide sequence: TGTGCCAGCAGCTTAACGGGGGGTCGGGATGAGCAGTACTTC.

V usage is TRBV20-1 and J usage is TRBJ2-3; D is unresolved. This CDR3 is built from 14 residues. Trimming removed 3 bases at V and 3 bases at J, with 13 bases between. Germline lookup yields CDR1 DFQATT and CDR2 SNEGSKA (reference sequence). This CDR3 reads CSASGPRGTDTQYF. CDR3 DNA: TGCAGTGCTAGCGGTCCACGTGGAACAGATACGCAGTATTTT.

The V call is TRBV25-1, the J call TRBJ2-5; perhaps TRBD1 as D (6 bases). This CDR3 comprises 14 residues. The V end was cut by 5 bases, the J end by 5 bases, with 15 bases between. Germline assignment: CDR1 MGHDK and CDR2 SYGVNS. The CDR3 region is CASSPGTPKETQYF. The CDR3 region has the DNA TGTGCCAGCAGTCCCGGGACACCTAAGGAGACCCAGTACTTC.

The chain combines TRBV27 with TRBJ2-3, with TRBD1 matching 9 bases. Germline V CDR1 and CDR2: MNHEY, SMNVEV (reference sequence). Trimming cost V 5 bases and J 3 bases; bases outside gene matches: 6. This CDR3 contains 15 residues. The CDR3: CASSVQGAQTDTQYF. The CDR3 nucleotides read TGTGCCAGCAGTGTACAGGGGGCGCAAACAGATACGCAGTATTTT.

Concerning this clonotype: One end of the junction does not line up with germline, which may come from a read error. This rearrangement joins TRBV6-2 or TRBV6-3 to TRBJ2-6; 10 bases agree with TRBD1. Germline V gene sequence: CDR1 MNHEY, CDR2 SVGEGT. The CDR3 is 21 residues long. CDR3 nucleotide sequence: TGTGCCAGCAGTCCACCCGGGACAGGGGCCAAGGCTTATCTTAGGGCCAACGTCCCGACTTTC. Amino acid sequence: CASSPPGTGAKAYLRANVPTF.

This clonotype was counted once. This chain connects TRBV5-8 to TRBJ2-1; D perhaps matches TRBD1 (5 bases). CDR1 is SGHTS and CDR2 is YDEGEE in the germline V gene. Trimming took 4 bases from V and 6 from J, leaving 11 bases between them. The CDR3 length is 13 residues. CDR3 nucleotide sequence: TGTGCCAGCAGCGTTGCAGGGTTCAATGAGCAGTTCTTC. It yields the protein CASSVAGFNEQFF.

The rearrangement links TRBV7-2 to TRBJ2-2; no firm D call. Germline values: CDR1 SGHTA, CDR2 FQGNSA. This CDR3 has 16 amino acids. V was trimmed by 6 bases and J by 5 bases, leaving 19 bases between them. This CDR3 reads CASRQAMTHVTGELFF. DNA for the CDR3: TGTGCCAGCAGACAAGCGATGACCCATGTTACCGGGGAGCTGTTTTTT.

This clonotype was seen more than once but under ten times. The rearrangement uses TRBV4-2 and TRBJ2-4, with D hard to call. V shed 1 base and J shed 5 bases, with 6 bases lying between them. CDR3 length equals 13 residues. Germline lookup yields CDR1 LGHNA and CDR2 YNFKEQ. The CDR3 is CASSQVVENIQYF. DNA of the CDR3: TGTGCCAGCAGCCAAGTCGTCGAAAACATTCAGTACTTC.

The DNA for the CDR3 is TGTGCCAGCAGCTTAGCGGACAGGGCGGTCACTGAAGCTTTCTTT. It is translated as CASSLADRAVTEAFF. The chain employs TRBV7-8 and TRBJ1-1, with 8 nucleotides matching TRBD1. V shed 0 bases and J 4 bases; nucleotides not matched to a gene: 4. The CDR3 covers 15 residues. Germline-derived CDR1 and CDR2 are SGHVS and FQNEAQ.

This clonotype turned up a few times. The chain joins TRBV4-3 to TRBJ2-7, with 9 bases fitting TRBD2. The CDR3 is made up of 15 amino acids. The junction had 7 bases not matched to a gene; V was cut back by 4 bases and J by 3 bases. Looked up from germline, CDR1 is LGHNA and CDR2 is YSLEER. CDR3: CASSRSSGTVYEQYF. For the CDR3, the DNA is TGCGCCAGCAGCCGCTCTAGCGGGACCGTCTACGAGCAGTACTTC.

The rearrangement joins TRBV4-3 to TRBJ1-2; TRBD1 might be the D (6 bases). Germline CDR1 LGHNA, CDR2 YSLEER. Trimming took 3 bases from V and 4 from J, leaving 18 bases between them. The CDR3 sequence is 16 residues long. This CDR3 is CASSQEDRLSRYGYTF. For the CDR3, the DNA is TGCGCCAGCAGCCAGGAAGACAGGTTATCCCGCTATGGCTACACCTTC.

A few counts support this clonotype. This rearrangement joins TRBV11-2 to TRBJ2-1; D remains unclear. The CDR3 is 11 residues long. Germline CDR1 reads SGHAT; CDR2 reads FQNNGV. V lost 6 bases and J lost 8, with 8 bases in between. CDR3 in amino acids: CASRYSDEQFF. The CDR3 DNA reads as TGTGCCAGCAGGTATAGTGATGAGCAGTTCTTC.

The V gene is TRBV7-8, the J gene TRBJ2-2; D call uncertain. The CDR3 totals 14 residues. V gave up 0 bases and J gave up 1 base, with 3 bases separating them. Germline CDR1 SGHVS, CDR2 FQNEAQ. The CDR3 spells CASSLAENTGELFF. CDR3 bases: TGTGCCAGCAGCTTAGCGGAGAACACCGGGGAGCTGTTTTTT.

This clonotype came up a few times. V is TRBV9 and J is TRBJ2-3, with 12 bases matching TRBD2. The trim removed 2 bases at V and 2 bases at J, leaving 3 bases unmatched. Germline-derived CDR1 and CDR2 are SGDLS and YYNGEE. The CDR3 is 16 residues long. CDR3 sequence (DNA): TGTGCCAGCAGCGTCGGACTAGCGGGGTACACAGATACGCAGTATTTT. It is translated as CASSVGLAGYTDTQYF.

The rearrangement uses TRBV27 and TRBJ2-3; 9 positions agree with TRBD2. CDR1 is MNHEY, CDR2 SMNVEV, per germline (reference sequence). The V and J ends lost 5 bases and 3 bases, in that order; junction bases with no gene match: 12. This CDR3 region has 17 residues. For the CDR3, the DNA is TGTGCCAGCAGTCCGACCCTTAGCGGGGGTAGAACAGATACGCAGTATTTT. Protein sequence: CASSPTLSGGRTDTQYF.

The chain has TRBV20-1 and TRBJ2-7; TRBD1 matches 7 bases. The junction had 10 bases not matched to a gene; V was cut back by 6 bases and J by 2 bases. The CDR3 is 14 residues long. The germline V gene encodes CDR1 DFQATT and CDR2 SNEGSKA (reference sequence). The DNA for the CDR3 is TGCAGTGCCGCCTCCCGACAGGGACCCTACGAGCAGTACTTC. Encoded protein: CSAASRQGPYEQYF.

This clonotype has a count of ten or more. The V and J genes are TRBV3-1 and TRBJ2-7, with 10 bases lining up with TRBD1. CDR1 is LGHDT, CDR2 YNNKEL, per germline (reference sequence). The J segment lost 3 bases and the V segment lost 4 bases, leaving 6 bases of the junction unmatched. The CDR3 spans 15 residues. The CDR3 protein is CASSLGTGAFYEQYF. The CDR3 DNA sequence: TGTGCCAGCAGCCTGGGGACAGGGGCTTTCTACGAGCAGTACTTC.